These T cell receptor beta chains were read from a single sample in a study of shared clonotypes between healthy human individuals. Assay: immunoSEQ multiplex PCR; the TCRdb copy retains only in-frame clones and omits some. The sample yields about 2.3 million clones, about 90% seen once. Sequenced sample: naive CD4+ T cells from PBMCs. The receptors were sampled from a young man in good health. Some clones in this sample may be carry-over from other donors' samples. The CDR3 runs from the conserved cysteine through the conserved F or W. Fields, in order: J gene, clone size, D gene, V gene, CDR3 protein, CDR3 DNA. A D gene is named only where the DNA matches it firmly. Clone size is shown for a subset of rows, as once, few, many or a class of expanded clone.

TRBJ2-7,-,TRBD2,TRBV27,CASSLAGGPGTRTYEQYF,TGTGCCAGCAGTTTAGCGGGAGGGCCTGGTACAAGGACCTACGAGCAGTACTTC
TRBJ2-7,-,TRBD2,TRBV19,CASSIAGTSGASYEQYF,TGTGCCAGTAGTATAGCCGGGACTAGCGGGGCCTCCTACGAGCAGTACTTC
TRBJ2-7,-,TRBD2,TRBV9,CASSVEDGLAGSYEQYF,TGTGCCAGCAGCGTAGAGGATGGACTAGCGGGCTCCTACGAGCAGTACTTC
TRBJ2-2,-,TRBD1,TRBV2,CASRKGAANTGELFF,TGTGCCAGCAGAAAGGGGGCAGCGAACACCGGGGAGCTGTTTTTT
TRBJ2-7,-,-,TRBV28,CASSLSLGTGSYEQYF,TGTGCCAGCAGTTTATCCCTCGGGACGGGATCCTACGAGCAGTACTTC
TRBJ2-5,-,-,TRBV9,CASSVGELGRKETQYF,TGTGCCAGCAGCGTAGGAGAGTTGGGGAGAAAAGAGACCCAGTACTTC
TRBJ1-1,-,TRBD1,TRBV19,CASSPTGGGVGTEAFF,TGTGCCAGTAGTCCCACAGGGGGCGGAGTGGGGACTGAAGCTTTCTTT
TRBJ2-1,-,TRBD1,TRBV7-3,CASSPQGAHEQFF,TGTGCCAGCAGCCCGCAGGGGGCACATGAGCAGTTCTTC
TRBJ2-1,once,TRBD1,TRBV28,CASSSPGQGWNEQFF,TGTGCCAGCAGCAGCCCGGGACAGGGTTGGAATGAGCAGTTCTTC
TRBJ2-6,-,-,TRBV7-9,CASSLGGPGANVLTF,TGTGCCAGCAGCTTGGGGGGACCGGGGGCCAACGTCCTGACTTTC
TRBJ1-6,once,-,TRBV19,CASKRTELPSPLHF,TGTGCCAGTAAACGGACAGAACTTCCTTCACCCCTCCACTTT
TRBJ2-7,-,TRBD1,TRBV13,CASSFGTGLSYEQYF,TGTGCCAGCAGCTTTGGGACAGGACTCTCCTACGAGCAGTACTTC
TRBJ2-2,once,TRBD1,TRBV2,CASSPGQANTGELFF,TGTGCCAGCAGTCCGGGACAGGCGAACACCGGGGAGCTGTTTTTT
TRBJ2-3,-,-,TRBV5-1,CASTLPGGHTDTQYF,TGCGCCAGCACCCTCCCAGGGGGGCACACAGATACGCAGTATTTT
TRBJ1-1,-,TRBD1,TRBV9,CASSSPGQGNTEAFF,TGTGCCAGCAGCTCTCCGGGACAGGGGAACACTGAAGCTTTCTTT
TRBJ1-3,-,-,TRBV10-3,CAISGGGFGNTIYF,TGTGCCATCAGTGGGGGGGGGTTTGGAAACACCATATATTTT
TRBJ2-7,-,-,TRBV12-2,CASRRPGTSTGDNCEQYF,TGTGCAAGTCGCCGTCCCGGGACTAGTACGGGGGATAACTGCGAGCAGTACTTC
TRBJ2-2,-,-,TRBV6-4,CASSDSETGELFF,TGTGCCAGCAGTGACTCGGAAACCGGGGAGCTGTTTTTT
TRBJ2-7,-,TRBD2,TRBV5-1,CASSLPGQGLVSGNEQYF,TGCGCCAGCAGCTTGCCCGGGCAGGGACTAGTCTCTGGCAACGAGCAGTACTTC
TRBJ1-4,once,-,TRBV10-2,CASWASVNEKLFF,TGCGCCAGCTGGGCCAGTGTTAATGAAAAACTGTTTTTT
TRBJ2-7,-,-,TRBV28,CASSLLAAGRGGYEQYF,TGTGCCAGCAGTTTATTGGCCGCCGGCAGGGGAGGGTACGAGCAGTACTTC
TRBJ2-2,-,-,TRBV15,CATTEVGTGELFF,TGTGCCACGACAGAAGTAGGCACCGGGGAGCTGTTTTTT
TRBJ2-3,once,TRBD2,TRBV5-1,CASSLVNGRVTDTQYF,TGCGCCAGCAGCTTGGTTAACGGGAGGGTCACAGATACGCAGTATTTT
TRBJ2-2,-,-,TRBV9,CASTGGNTGELFF,TGTGCCAGCACAGGAGGGAACACCGGGGAGCTGTTTTTT
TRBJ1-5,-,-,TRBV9,CASSVGVSQPQHF,TGTGCCAGCAGCGTAGGGGTAAGCCAGCCCCAGCATTTT
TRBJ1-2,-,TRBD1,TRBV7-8,CASSLGGQASGYTF,TGTGCCAGCAGCTTAGGGGGACAGGCTTCGGGCTACACCTTC
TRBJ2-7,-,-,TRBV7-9,CASSAAGTSYEQYF,TGTGCCAGCAGCGCCGCCGGGACAAGCTACGAGCAGTACTTC
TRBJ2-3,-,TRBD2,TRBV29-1,CSVEGLAGGLYTDTQYF,TGCAGCGTTGAAGGGTTAGCGGGAGGACTTTACACAGATACGCAGTATTTT
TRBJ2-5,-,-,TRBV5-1,CASSFFGREETQYF,TGCGCCAGCAGCTTTTTTGGCAGGGAAGAGACCCAGTACTTC
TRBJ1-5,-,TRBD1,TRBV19,CASSIFQGASNQPQHF,TGTGCCAGTAGTATCTTTCAGGGGGCCAGCAATCAGCCCCAGCATTTT
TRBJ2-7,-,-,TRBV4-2,CASSHSQGQSPGF,TGTGCCAGCAGCCACTCCCAAGGGCAGTCACCTGGCTTC
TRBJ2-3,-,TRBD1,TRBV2,CASAYDRGLVADTQYF,TGTGCCAGCGCGTACGACAGGGGGCTGGTCGCAGATACGCAGTATTTT
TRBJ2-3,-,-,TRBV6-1,CASSPWGYTQYF,TGTGCCAGCAGTCCCTGGGGATATACGCAGTATTTT